A single sample gave rise to the 16 T cell receptor beta chains below, sequenced in a study of regulatory T cells in long-lasting Graves disease. Building of the TCR beta libraries involved iRepertoire HTBI primers and Arm-PCR of CDR3 regions. TCRdb reprocessed the multiplex PCR reads via MiXCR and lists one record per CDR3 protein. This table holds about 470,000 distinct CDR3 sequences, under 25% found once. The time point: persistent/refractory GD, antithyroid drugs over 5 years with positive TRAb. Making the TCR library involved RNA that had been extracted from PBMCs. This material consisted of peripheral blood mononuclear cells (PBMCs), taken when the disease was refractory, from a patient treated with antithyroid drugs. These receptor sequences come from a female donor with Graves disease.

This clonotype was recorded once. The V call is TRBV4-1, the J call TRBJ2-7; D might be TRBD2 (5 bases). V dropped 2 bases and J dropped 2 bases, with 7 bases sitting between them. Per the germline V gene, CDR1 is MGHRA and CDR2 is YSYEKL. The CDR3 length is 13 residues. CDR3 DNA sequence: TGCGCCAGCAGCCAATCACTAGCCTACGAGCAGTACTTC. Its protein is CASSQSLAYEQYF.

The rearrangement links TRBV9 to TRBJ2-7, with TRBD2 as a possible D gene (6 bases). V was pared by 7 bases and J by 0 bases, with 11 bases between. CDR1 is SGDLS, CDR2 YYNGEE, per germline. This CDR3 has 13 residues. The CDR3 DNA sequence: TGTGCCAGCCGCGCTAGCGACTCCTACGAGCAGTACTTC. It translates to CASRASDSYEQYF.

This clonotype has only a few counts. V gene TRBV14 combines with J gene TRBJ2-7; 7 nucleotides align to TRBD1. The CDR3 contains 15 residues. The germline gives CDR1 SGHDN, CDR2 FVKESK. J lost 3 bases, V lost 0 bases, and 5 bases had no gene match. CDR3 nucleotides: TGTGCCAGCAGCCAAGATGGGGACAGAGGCTACGAGCAGTACTTC. Protein product: CASSQDGDRGYEQYF.

The sample holds many counts of this clonotype. V and J are TRBV12-3 or TRBV12-4 and TRBJ1-4; possibly TRBD1 for D (5 bases). CDR3 size: 14 residues. Trimming shortened V by 7 bases and J by 4 bases, and 13 bases separated the two germline ends. CDR3 in amino acids: CASTSAGVNEKLFF. CDR3 nucleotides: TGTGCCAGCACTTCAGCGGGGGTTAATGAAAAACTGTTTTTT.

The chain joins TRBV12-3 or TRBV12-4 to TRBJ1-5; possible D gene TRBD1, 6 bases. Trimming removed 1 base from V and 9 bases from J, with 13 bases in between. The CDR3 sequence is 14 residues long. CDR3 sequence: CASSLGGANWPQHF. CDR3 nucleotide sequence: TGTGCCAGCAGTTTAGGGGGGGCAAATTGGCCCCAGCATTTT.

The genes are TRBV15 and TRBJ1-1; unclear D gene. Germline loops: CDR1 LNHNV, CDR2 YYDKDF (reference sequence). This CDR3 spans 14 amino acids. V was pared by 0 bases and J by 1 base, with 6 bases between. For the CDR3, the DNA is TGTGCCACCAGCAGAGAATGGGGGAACACTGAAGCTTTCTTT. Its protein is CATSREWGNTEAFF.

This clonotype was recorded at least ten times. The chain employs TRBV28 and TRBJ2-7; 11 bases agree with TRBD1. The CDR3 is 14 amino acids. In germline, CDR1 is MDHEN, CDR2 SYDVKM. Trimming removed 6 bases from V and 3 bases from J; junction bases left unmatched: 4. The CDR3 region has the DNA TGTGCCAGCAGACGGGACAGGGGGGACTACGAGCAGTACTTC. It encodes CASRRDRGDYEQYF.

The rearrangement uses TRBV29-1 and TRBJ1-1; D is ambiguous. Deletions cut 6 bases from V and 4 bases from J, with 12 bases between. Per germline, CDR1 SQVTM and CDR2 ANQGSEA. The CDR3 is made up of 12 amino acids. The CDR3 region has the DNA TGCAGCGTCGCGAGGGCGAGCACTGAAGCTTTCTTT. Protein product: CSVARASTEAFF.

The rearrangement joins TRBV29-1 to TRBJ1-1, with a tentative D call TRBD1 (6 bases). Trimming pared 3 bases from V and 3 bases from J, leaving 11 bases between. The germline gives CDR1 SQVTM, CDR2 ANQGSEA. The CDR3 covers 13 residues. The CDR3 protein is CSVDRGQDTEAFF. CDR3 coding DNA: TGCAGCGTTGACCGGGGGCAGGACACTGAAGCTTTCTTT.

The table lists this clonotype with many counts. The chain carries TRBV30 and TRBJ2-5, with TRBD1 matching 8 bases. The CDR3 runs to 14 residues. Germline V lookup: CDR1 GTSNPN, CDR2 SVGIG (reference sequence). The V gene end was trimmed by 4 bases and the J gene end by 5 bases; junction bases not matched to a gene: 9. The CDR3 reads CAWTQGALQETQYF. In DNA, the CDR3 is TGTGCCTGGACCCAGGGGGCCCTCCAGGAGACCCAGTACTTC.

The gene calls are TRBV7-8 and TRBJ2-7, with 9 bases identical to TRBD1. The CDR3 has 15 amino acids. CDR1 is SGHVS and CDR2 is FQNEAQ in the germline V gene. The trim removed 4 bases at V and 7 bases at J, leaving 11 bases unmatched. CDR3 nucleotide sequence: TGTGCCAGCAGCTCAAGACAGGGGGATCTGGGAGAGCAGTACTTC. This translates into CASSSRQGDLGEQYF.

This chain uses TRBV3-1 with TRBJ2-1, with a possible D match to TRBD2 (5 bases). This CDR3 has 14 amino acids. Germline V lookup: CDR1 LGHDT, CDR2 YNNKEL (reference sequence). The V end lost 4 bases, the J end lost 6 bases, and 13 bases lay between the germline ends. The chain's CDR3 is CASSLLGAGNEQFF. The DNA for the CDR3 is TGTGCCAGCAGCCTCCTCGGCGCGGGCAATGAGCAGTTCTTC.

The chain recombines TRBV19 with TRBJ1-1; the match to TRBD1 covers 7 bases. V was pared by 6 bases and J by 7 bases, with 5 bases of the junction left unmatched. The CDR3 is 12 residues long. Germline CDR1 LNHDA, CDR2 SQIVND (reference sequence). The CDR3 reads CASRTGLNEAFF. Here the CDR3 DNA reads TGTGCCAGTAGGACAGGGTTGAATGAAGCTTTCTTT.

This clonotype showed up many times. The V and J genes are TRBV28 and TRBJ2-1, with D perhaps assigned TRBD1 or TRBD2 (5 bases each). The CDR3 is made up of 13 amino acids. The V end lost 10 bases, the J end lost 9 bases, and 19 bases lay between the germline ends. In germline, CDR1 is MDHEN, CDR2 SYDVKM. CDR3 sequence (DNA): TGTGCCACCACCCGGGACCAAAGGGGTGAGCAGTTCTTC. Translated: CATTRDQRGEQFF.

The sample holds a few counts of this clonotype. This chain joins TRBV10-3 and TRBJ1-4; D might be TRBD1 (5 bases). Per the germline V gene, CDR1 is ENHRY and CDR2 is SYGVKD. This CDR3 is 16 amino acids long. Trimming removed 5 bases at V and 5 bases at J, with 18 bases between. CDR3 amino acids: CAISMGDPGQNEKLFF. The DNA for the CDR3 is TGTGCCATCAGTATGGGGGACCCGGGTCAAAATGAAAAACTGTTTTTT.

Regarding this clonotype: A much bigger clone sits one base away, suggesting this may be a read error. This chain joins TRBV5-1 and TRBJ2-7, with 10 nucleotides matching TRBD2. Germline CDR1 and CDR2: SGHRS and YFSETQ. The CDR3 length is 14 residues. The CDR3 sequence is CASRLAGKPYGQYF. CDR3 DNA: TGCGCCAGCAGACTAGCGGGAAAGCCCTACGGGCAGTACTTC.